The 32 T cell receptor beta chains given below trace back to one sample, sequenced in a study of T-cell reconstitution after alpha-beta-depleted transplantation in children. Study-wide points: Once a year had passed after transplant, T-cell counts and diversity came mostly from newly produced T cells.

No antigen has been assigned to these receptors. TCRbeta library preparation incorporated unique molecular identifiers. TCRdb analysed the PCR reads with MiXCR anew, one entry per CDR3 protein. This sample has around 270,000 distinct CDR3 sequences; 6% to 10% occur once, and the top ten carry 8.5% to 9.5%. The sequencing used peripheral blood, collected 360 days after TCRalphabeta/CD19-depleted stem cell transplant. The receptors come from a female patient aged 2-10 years who had a stem cell transplant for Fanconi anemia, so the T cells may come from the graft donor.

This clonotype was seen a handful of times. The chain combines TRBV6-2 or TRBV6-3 with TRBJ1-5; perhaps TRBD1 as D (5 bases). The germline CDR1 and CDR2 sequences are MNHEY and SVGEGT. The CDR3 is 14 amino acids. V lost 8 bases, J lost 6 bases, and 17 bases lay in between. The CDR3 is CASYRGGIGQPQHF. CDR3 coding DNA: TGTGCCAGCTATCGGGGGGGAATTGGTCAGCCCCAGCATTTT.

This clonotype was found a few times. The gene calls are TRBV5-1 and TRBJ1-2; TRBD1 matches at 9 bases. The length of the CDR3 is 16 residues. Germline V gene data show CDR1 as SGHRS and CDR2 as YFSETQ. Trimming took 3 bases from V and 4 from J; bases not matched to a gene: 10. In DNA form, the CDR3 reads TGCGCCAGCAGCTCCGGACAGGGGAAAAATGGCTATGGCTACACCTTC. Translating it yields CASSSGQGKNGYGYTF.

J is TRBJ1-6 and V is TRBV28, with TRBD1 identical over 7 bases. CDR3 length equals 15 residues. From germline, CDR1 is MDHEN and CDR2 SYDVKM. V lost 6 bases, J lost 8 bases, and 10 bases stayed unmatched. The CDR3 DNA reads as TGTGCCAGCAGGTCACCAGGACAGGCCCATTCACCCCTCCACTTT. As protein: CASRSPGQAHSPLHF.

Only a few counts were recorded for this clonotype. CDR3 residues: CASGRLSEVGTEAFF. CDR3 DNA sequence: TGTGCCAGCGGTCGGCTCTCGGAAGTAGGGACTGAAGCTTTCTTT. The genes are TRBV12-3 or TRBV12-4 and TRBJ1-1; D unresolved. V was clipped by 8 bases and J by 5 bases, with 21 bases between them. The CDR3 runs 15 residues.

Many counts were recorded for this clonotype. The chain is built from TRBV29-1 and TRBJ1-1, with 8 positions matching TRBD1. Germline CDR1 reads SQVTM; CDR2 reads ANQGSEA. V was pared by 6 bases and J by 3 bases, with 6 bases of the junction left unmatched. The CDR3 runs 13 residues. The CDR3 DNA is TGCAGCGTCCAACTACAGGGGGACACTGAAGCTTTCTTT. Its protein is CSVQLQGDTEAFF.

This clonotype was detected ten times or more. The chain joins TRBV7-3 to TRBJ2-2, with D unresolved. CDR1 SGHTA and CDR2 FQGTGA come from the germline V gene. The V gene lost 1 base and the J gene lost 1 base, with 10 bases spanning the gap. This CDR3 comprises 16 residues. The CDR3 region has the DNA TGTGCCAGCAGCTTAATGGGTAGCTTGAACACCGGGGAGCTGTTTTTT. Its protein is CASSLMGSLNTGELFF.

The chain joins TRBV7-9 to TRBJ2-5; D unclear. The CDR3 length is 15 residues. V was shortened by 5 bases and J by 2 bases, with 15 bases between the two germline ends. CDR1 SEHNR and CDR2 FQNEAQ come from the germline V gene (reference sequence). The CDR3 loop is CASSPNSASQETQYF. The CDR3 DNA reads as TGTGCCAGCAGCCCTAACAGTGCTAGTCAAGAGACCCAGTACTTC.

This clonotype was picked up many times. The chain links TRBV6-5 to TRBJ2-1; TRBD2 might be the D (6 bases). Germline V lookup: CDR1 MNHEY, CDR2 SVGAGI. The CDR3 has 15 residues. The germline V and J ends were trimmed by 6 bases and 7 bases, with 19 bases remaining between them. The CDR3 DNA sequence: TGTGCCAGCAGAAGGGAGGCAGGGATAGAGAATGAGCAGTTCTTC. Residues: CASRREAGIENEQFF.

This clonotype came up many times. The chain is built from TRBV20-1 and TRBJ1-3; possibly TRBD1 for D (5 bases). V lost 0 bases, J lost 2 bases, and 14 bases lay in between. Germline-derived CDR1 and CDR2 are DFQATT and SNEGSKA (reference sequence). This CDR3 has 16 amino acids. The DNA of the CDR3 is TGCAGTGCTAGAGATCTAAGGACACTTACTGGAAACACCATATATTTT. Translated, it gives CSARDLRTLTGNTIYF.

This clonotype was counted ten times or more. The chain employs TRBV28 and TRBJ2-5; TRBD1 might be the D (6 bases). Trimming pared 5 bases from V and 5 bases from J, leaving 18 bases between. CDR3 size: 15 residues. Germline CDR1 is MDHEN and CDR2 is SYDVKM. The chain's CDR3 is CASSRPTGSRETQYF. Here the CDR3 DNA reads TGTGCCAGCAGTCGACCCACAGGGTCACGGGAGACCCAGTACTTC.

This clonotype came up a few times. The rearrangement uses TRBV15 and TRBJ1-2; TRBD1 is a possible D gene (5 bases). Trimming took 1 base from V and 4 from J, leaving 13 bases between them. Per germline, CDR1 LNHNV and CDR2 YYDKDF (reference sequence). The length of the CDR3 is 15 residues. DNA of the CDR3: TGTGCCACCAGCAGAGGAGCGGGGGACTCCTATGGCTACACCTTC. It specifies CATSRGAGDSYGYTF.

This clonotype was found a few times. This chain connects TRBV18 to TRBJ1-1; D is perhaps TRBD1 (6 bases). Germline CDR1 and CDR2: KGHSH and LQKENI. The CDR3 loop spans 13 amino acids. V was cut by 1 base and J by 7 bases, with 10 bases left in between. CDR3: CASSPLQGFEAFF. CDR3 in DNA: TGTGCCAGCTCACCACTCCAGGGGTTTGAAGCTTTCTTT.

This clonotype appeared many times. The J gene is TRBJ1-1, the V gene TRBV12-3 or TRBV12-4, with D possibly being TRBD1 (6 bases). V dropped 6 bases and J dropped 1 base, with 12 bases sitting between them. The CDR3 has 14 residues. CDR3 loop: CASSPGAPNTEAFF. The CDR3 DNA is TGTGCCAGCAGCCCGGGGGCCCCGAACACTGAAGCTTTCTTT.

The table lists this clonotype with many counts. The chain joins TRBV6-5 to TRBJ2-2; possibly TRBD1 for D (6 bases). The CDR3 runs to 14 residues. The V gene's germline CDR1 is MNHEY and CDR2 SVGAGI. Trimming took 4 bases from V and 3 from J, leaving 9 bases between them. Here the CDR3 reads CASSWGQHTGELFF. The DNA of the CDR3 is TGTGCCAGCAGTTGGGGACAACACACCGGGGAGCTGTTTTTT.

This clonotype was seen only a few times. The rearrangement links TRBV12-3 or TRBV12-4 to TRBJ1-2, with no clear D. The CDR3 length is 14 residues. Trimming stripped 1 base from V and 5 bases from J, with 11 bases between. The CDR3 loop is CASSLGDSEYGYTF. DNA for the CDR3: TGTGCCAGCAGTTTAGGCGATTCGGAATATGGCTACACCTTC.

This clonotype was detected ten times or more. V usage is TRBV7-8 and J usage is TRBJ2-5, with D possibly called TRBD1 or TRBD2 (5 bases each). V lost 4 bases and J 4 bases, leaving 16 bases between the germline ends. The CDR3 totals 15 residues. CDR1 and CDR2 from the germline V gene are SGHVS and FQNEAQ. The CDR3 sequence: CASSSGRVRSETQYF. The CDR3 DNA is TGTGCCAGCAGCTCGGGGCGGGTACGATCAGAGACCCAGTACTTC. Complete variable domain (other parts from reference TRBV7-8 and TRBJ2-5): GAGVSQSPRYKVAKRGQDVALRCDPISGHVSLFWYQQALGQGPEFLTYFQNEAQLDKSGLPSDRFFAERPEGSVSTLKIQRTQQEDSAVYLCASSSGRVRSETQYFGPGTRLLVL.

The table lists this clonotype with many counts. CDR3 bases: TGTGCCAGCAGACCCGGGACAGGGGTAGCCGGGGAGCTGTTTTTT. It encodes CASRPGTGVAGELFF. This rearrangement joins TRBV6-2 or TRBV6-3 to TRBJ2-2; 10 bases align to TRBD1. Losses at the gene ends were 6 bases for V and 6 bases for J; bases not matched to a gene: 7. This CDR3 contains 15 residues. Germline V gives CDR1 MNHEY, CDR2 SVGEGT.

This clonotype has a handful of counts. The chain is built from TRBV6-1 and TRBJ2-3; no firm D call. Germline V gene sequence: CDR1 MNHNS, CDR2 SASEGT. The CDR3 loop spans 13 amino acids. V lost 4 bases and J 2 bases, leaving 7 bases between the germline ends. CDR3 sequence reads: CASSAVNTDTQYF. The CDR3 DNA is TGTGCCAGCAGTGCCGTAAACACAGATACGCAGTATTTT.

There are a few counts of this clonotype. The chain combines TRBV6-1 with TRBJ1-5; D remains unclear. Germline CDR1 and CDR2: MNHNS and SASEGT. The CDR3 length is 16 residues. Trimming took 1 base from V and 4 from J, leaving 14 bases between them. The CDR3 region is CASSEVSGRPNQPQHF. The CDR3, as DNA: TGTGCCAGCAGTGAAGTGTCAGGAAGGCCGAATCAGCCCCAGCATTTT.

The chain uses TRBV28 and TRBJ1-3; D is unresolved. The CDR3 loop spans 13 amino acids. Germline loops: CDR1 MDHEN, CDR2 SYDVKM. Trimming removed 6 bases at V and 0 bases at J, with 6 bases between. CDR3 residues: CASRRASGNTIYF. DNA of the CDR3: TGTGCCAGCAGGAGGGCCTCTGGAAACACCATATATTTT.

The genes are TRBV7-3 and TRBJ2-5; D gene unclear. Trimming shortened V by 4 bases and J by 5 bases, and 11 bases separated the two germline ends. Germline V CDR1 and CDR2: SGHTA, FQGTGA. CDR3 length equals 13 residues. Here the CDR3 reads CASSSLATETQYF. For the CDR3, the DNA is TGTGCCAGCAGCTCTTTAGCAACGGAGACCCAGTACTTC.

This clonotype has ten or more counts. The rearrangement uses TRBV5-1 and TRBJ1-1; D call uncertain. The CDR3 extends over 14 amino acids. Trimming removed 0 bases at V and 0 bases at J, with 6 bases between. The germline V gene has CDR1 SGHRS and CDR2 YFSETQ. The CDR3 nucleotides read TGCGCCAGCAGCTTGGGGCACCTGAACACTGAAGCTTTCTTT. This translates into CASSLGHLNTEAFF.

This clonotype has ten or more counts. J is TRBJ2-7 and V is TRBV5-1; 8 nucleotides line up with TRBD1. Germline V gives CDR1 SGHRS, CDR2 YFSETQ. This CDR3 has 14 residues. J lost 5 bases, V lost 0 bases, and 4 bases had no gene match. The CDR3 nucleotides read TGCGCCAGCAGCTTGGATGTGACAGGGGACGAGCAGTACTTC. Translation: CASSLDVTGDEQYF.

Many counts were recorded for this clonotype. The chain has TRBV4-2 and TRBJ2-7; weak D call: TRBD2 (7 bases). Germline V gene sequence: CDR1 LGHNA, CDR2 YNFKEQ. Between the trimmed V and J ends, which lost 2 bases and 6 bases, there was a span of 17 bases. The CDR3 is 15 amino acids. The CDR3 region has the DNA TGTGCCAGCAGCCAAAACCGGGGGGCTTCTCTCGAGCAGTACTTC. Amino acids: CASSQNRGASLEQYF.

This clonotype was detected many times. V and J are TRBV10-3 and TRBJ2-5; D may be TRBD1 (8 bases). The germline gives CDR1 ENHRY, CDR2 SYGVKD. The CDR3 contains 13 residues. V lost 6 bases and J lost 4, with 12 bases in between. CDR3 DNA: TGTGCCATCAGGGACAGGGAGGGAGAGACCCAGTACTTC. Residues: CAIRDREGETQYF.

This clonotype occurred many times. This CDR3 is CSGGGYGYTF. CDR3 nucleotides: TGCAGTGGGGGGGGCTATGGCTACACCTTC. The chain uses TRBV20-1 and TRBJ1-2; tentative D call: TRBD1 (5 bases). The CDR3 extends over 10 amino acids. CDR1 is DFQATT and CDR2 is SNEGSKA in the germline V gene (reference sequence). V was cut by 7 bases and J by 4 bases, with 7 bases left in between.

This clonotype was seen a few times. The chain couples TRBV11-1 to TRBJ1-2, with 7 bases that match TRBD1. Losses at the gene ends were 5 bases for V and 1 base for J; bases not matched to a gene: 13. CDR1 is SGHAT and CDR2 is FQDESV in the germline V gene (reference sequence). The CDR3 runs to 17 residues. The CDR3 spells CASSPSGQTSLNYGYTF. The CDR3 bases are TGTGCCAGCAGCCCCTCGGGACAGACATCACTTAACTATGGCTACACCTTC.

This clonotype was recorded at least ten times. The chain employs TRBV28 and TRBJ1-2; weak D call: TRBD1 (5 bases). The germline CDR1 and CDR2 sequences are MDHEN and SYDVKM. The CDR3 contains 14 residues. V lost 6 bases and J lost 8, with 19 bases in between. The CDR3 DNA is TGTGCCAGCAGCTGGGTCGGGGGAACTATGGGCTACACCTTC. This sequence encodes CASSWVGGTMGYTF.

This clonotype was detected a few times. The chain couples TRBV20-1 to TRBJ2-7; tentative D call: TRBD1 (6 bases). CDR3 length: 14 residues. Germline V CDR1 and CDR2: DFQATT, SNEGSKA (reference sequence). Trimming cost V 6 bases and J 4 bases, with 19 bases left between them. The CDR3 reads CSAGGGEGVYEQYF. DNA for the CDR3: TGCAGTGCGGGCGGTGGCGAGGGGGTTTACGAGCAGTACTTC.

This clonotype has at least ten counts. V and J are TRBV9 and TRBJ2-2; unclear D gene. From germline, CDR1 is SGDLS and CDR2 YYNGEE. Trimming took 0 bases from V and 7 from J, leaving 7 bases between them. The CDR3 runs to 13 residues. This CDR3 is CASSVVAVGELFF. Written as DNA, the CDR3 is TGTGCCAGCAGCGTAGTAGCTGTCGGGGAGCTGTTTTTT.

The rearrangement uses TRBV5-5 and TRBJ1-2; 9 nucleotides agree with TRBD1. The trim removed 3 bases at V and 6 bases at J, leaving 12 bases unmatched. The V gene's germline CDR1 is SGHKS and CDR2 YYEKEE (reference sequence). The CDR3 spans 16 residues. Here the CDR3 reads CASSSTLNRGRDGYTF. The CDR3 coding sequence is TGTGCCAGCAGCTCAACCCTTAACAGGGGGCGGGATGGCTACACCTTC.

A few counts support this clonotype. The chain couples TRBV20-1 to TRBJ1-1, with TRBD1 as a possible D gene (6 bases). The CDR3 sequence is 15 residues long. CDR1 and CDR2 (germline): DFQATT, SNEGSKA (reference sequence). The V gene lost 4 bases and the J gene lost 0 bases, with 15 bases spanning the gap. CDR3 sequence reads: CSANAGGGLNTEAFF. For the CDR3, the DNA is TGCAGTGCTAACGCTGGAGGGGGGCTGAACACTGAAGCTTTCTTT.